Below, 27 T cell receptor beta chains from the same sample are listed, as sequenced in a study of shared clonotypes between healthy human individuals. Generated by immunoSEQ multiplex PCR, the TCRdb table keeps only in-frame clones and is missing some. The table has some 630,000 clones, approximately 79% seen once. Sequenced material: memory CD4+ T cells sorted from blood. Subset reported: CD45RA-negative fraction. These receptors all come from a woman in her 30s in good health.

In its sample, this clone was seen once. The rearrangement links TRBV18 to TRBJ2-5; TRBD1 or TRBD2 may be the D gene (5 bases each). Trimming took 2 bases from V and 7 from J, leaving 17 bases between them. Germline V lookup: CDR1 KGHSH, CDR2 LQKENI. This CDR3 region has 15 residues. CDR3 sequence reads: CASSPTMQGEWTQYF. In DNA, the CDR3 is TGTGCCAGCTCACCAACGATGCAGGGAGAGTGGACCCAGTACTTC.

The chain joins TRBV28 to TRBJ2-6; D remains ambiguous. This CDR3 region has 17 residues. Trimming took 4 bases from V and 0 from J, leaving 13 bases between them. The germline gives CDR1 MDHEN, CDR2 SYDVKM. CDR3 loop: CASSWYAFSSGANVLTF. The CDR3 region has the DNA TGTGCCAGCAGTTGGTACGCGTTCTCCTCTGGGGCCAACGTCCTGACTTTC.

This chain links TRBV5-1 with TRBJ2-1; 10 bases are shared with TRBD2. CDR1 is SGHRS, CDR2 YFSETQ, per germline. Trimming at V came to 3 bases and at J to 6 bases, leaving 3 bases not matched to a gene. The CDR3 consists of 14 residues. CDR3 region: CASSSGLAINEQFF. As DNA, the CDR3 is TGCGCCAGCAGCTCGGGACTAGCGATCAATGAGCAGTTCTTC.

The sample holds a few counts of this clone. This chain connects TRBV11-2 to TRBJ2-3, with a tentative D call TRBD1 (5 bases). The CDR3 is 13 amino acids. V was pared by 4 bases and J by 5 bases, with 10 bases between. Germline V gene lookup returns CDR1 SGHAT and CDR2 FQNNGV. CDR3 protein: CASSSDSGDTQYF. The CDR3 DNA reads TGTGCCAGCAGCTCAGACAGTGGAGATACGCAGTATTTT.

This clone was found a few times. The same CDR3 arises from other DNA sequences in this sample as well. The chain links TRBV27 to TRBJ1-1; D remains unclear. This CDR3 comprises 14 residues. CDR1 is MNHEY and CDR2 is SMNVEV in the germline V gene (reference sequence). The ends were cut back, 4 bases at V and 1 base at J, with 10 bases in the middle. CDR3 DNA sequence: TGTGCCAGCAGTTCCCTTCGGGGGAACACTGAAGCTTTCTTT. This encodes CASSSLRGNTEAFF.

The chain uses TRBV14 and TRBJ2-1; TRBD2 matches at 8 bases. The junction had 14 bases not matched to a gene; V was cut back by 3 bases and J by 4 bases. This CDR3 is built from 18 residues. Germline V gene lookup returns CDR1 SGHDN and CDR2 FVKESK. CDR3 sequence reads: CASSHHRVAGTSYNEQFF. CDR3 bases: TGTGCCAGCAGCCACCACCGGGTAGCGGGAACATCATACAATGAGCAGTTCTTC. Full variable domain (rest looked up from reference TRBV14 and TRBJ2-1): EAGVTQFPSHSVIEKGQTVTLRCDPISGHDNLYWYRRVMGKEIKFLLHFVKESKQDESGMPNNRFLAERTGGTYSTLKVQPAELEDSGVYFCASSHHRVAGTSYNEQFFGPGTRLTVL.

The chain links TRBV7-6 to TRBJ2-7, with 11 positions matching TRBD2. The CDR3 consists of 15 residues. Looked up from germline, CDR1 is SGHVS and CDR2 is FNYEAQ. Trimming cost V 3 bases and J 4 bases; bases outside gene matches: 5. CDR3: CASSFSGRAVYEQYF. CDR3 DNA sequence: TGTGCCAGCAGCTTTAGCGGGAGGGCCGTTTACGAGCAGTACTTC.

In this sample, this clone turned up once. The CDR3 loop reads CASSLRQGAYNEQFF. The CDR3, as DNA: TGTGCCAGCAGCTTAAGACAGGGGGCCTACAATGAGCAGTTCTTC. The chain recombines TRBV7-9 with TRBJ2-1; 9 nucleotides line up with TRBD1. The CDR3 loop spans 15 amino acids. V shed 2 bases and J 2 bases; nucleotides not matched to a gene: 1. CDR1 SEHNR and CDR2 FQNEAQ come from the germline V gene (reference sequence).

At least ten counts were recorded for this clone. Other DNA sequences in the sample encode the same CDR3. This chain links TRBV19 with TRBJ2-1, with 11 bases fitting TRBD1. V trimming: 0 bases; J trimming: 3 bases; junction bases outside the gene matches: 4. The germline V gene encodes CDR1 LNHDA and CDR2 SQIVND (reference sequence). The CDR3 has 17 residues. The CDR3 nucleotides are TGTGCCAGTAGTATAGACTCCGGGACAGGGGGCTACAATGAGCAGTTCTTC. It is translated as CASSIDSGTGGYNEQFF.

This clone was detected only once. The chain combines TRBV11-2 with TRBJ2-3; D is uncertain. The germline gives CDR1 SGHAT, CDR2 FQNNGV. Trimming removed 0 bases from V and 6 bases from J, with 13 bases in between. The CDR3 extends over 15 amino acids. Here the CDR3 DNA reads TGTGCCAGCAGCTTAGAGGATGGGGTCGGGGATACGCAGTATTTT. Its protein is CASSLEDGVGDTQYF.

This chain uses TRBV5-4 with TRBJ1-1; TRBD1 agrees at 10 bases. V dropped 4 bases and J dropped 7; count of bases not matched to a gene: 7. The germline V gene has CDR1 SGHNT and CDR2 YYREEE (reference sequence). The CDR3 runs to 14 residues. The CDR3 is CASSQGTGADEAFF. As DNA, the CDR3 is TGTGCCAGCAGCCAAGGGACAGGGGCGGATGAAGCTTTCTTT.

The CDR3 protein is CASSAGGSGYEQYF. The CDR3 DNA sequence: TGTGCCAGCAGCGCTGGAGGGAGTGGGTACGAGCAGTACTTC. This chain links TRBV5-4 with TRBJ2-7; the D gene is possibly TRBD2 (6 bases). From germline, CDR1 is SGHNT and CDR2 YYREEE (reference sequence). V shed 4 bases and J shed 4 bases, with 15 bases lying between them. This CDR3 is built from 14 residues. The full variable domain, rest sourced from reference TRBV5-4 and TRBJ2-7, is ETGVTQSPTHLIKTRGQQVTLRCSSQSGHNTVSWYQQALGQGPQFIFQYYREEENGRGNFPPRFSGLQFPNYSSELNVNALELDDSALYLCASSAGGSGYEQYFGPGTRLTVT.

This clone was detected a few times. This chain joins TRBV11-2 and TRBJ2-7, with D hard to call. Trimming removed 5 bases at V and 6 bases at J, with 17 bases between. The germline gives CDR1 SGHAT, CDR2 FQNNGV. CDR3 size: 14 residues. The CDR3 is CASSRTTTALEQYF. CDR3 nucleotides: TGTGCCAGCAGCCGAACCACCACGGCTCTCGAGCAGTACTTC.

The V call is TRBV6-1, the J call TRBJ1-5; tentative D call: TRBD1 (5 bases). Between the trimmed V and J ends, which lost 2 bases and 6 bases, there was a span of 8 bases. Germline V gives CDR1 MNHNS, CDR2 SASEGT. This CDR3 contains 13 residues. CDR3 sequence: CASSEQGSQPQHF. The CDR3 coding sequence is TGTGCCAGCAGTGAACAGGGTAGTCAGCCCCAGCATTTT.

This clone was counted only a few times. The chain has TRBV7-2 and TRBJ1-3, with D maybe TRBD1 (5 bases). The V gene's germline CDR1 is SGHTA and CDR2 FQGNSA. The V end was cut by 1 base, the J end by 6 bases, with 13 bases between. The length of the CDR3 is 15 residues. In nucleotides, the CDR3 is TGTGCCAGCAGCTTAGACAGGTTCTTGGAAAACACCATATATTTT. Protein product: CASSLDRFLENTIYF.

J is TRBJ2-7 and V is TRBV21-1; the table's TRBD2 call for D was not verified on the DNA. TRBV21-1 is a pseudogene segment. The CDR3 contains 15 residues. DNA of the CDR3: TGTGCCAGCAGCAAATTGGAGGGCCTCTCCTACGAGCAGTACTTC. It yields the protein CASSKLEGLSYEQYF.

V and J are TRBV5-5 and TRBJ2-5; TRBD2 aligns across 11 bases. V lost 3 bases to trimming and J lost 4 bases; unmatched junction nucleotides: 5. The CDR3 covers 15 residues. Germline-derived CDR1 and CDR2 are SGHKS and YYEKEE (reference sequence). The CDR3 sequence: CASSSSSGRRETQYF. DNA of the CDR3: TGTGCCAGCAGCTCTTCTAGCGGGAGGAGAGAGACCCAGTACTTC. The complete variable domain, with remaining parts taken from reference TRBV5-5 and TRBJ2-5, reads DAGVTQSPTHLIKTRGQQVTLRCSPISGHKSVSWYQQVLGQGPQFIFQYYEKEERGRGNFPDRFSARQFPNYSSELNVNALLLGDSALYLCASSSSSGRRETQYFGPGTRLLVL.

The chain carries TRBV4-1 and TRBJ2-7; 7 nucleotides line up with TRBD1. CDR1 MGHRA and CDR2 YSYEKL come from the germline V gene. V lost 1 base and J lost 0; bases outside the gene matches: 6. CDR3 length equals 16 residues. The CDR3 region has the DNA TGCGCCAGCAGCCAAGGACAGGGCGTTTTCTCCTACGAGCAGTACTTC. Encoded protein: CASSQGQGVFSYEQYF.

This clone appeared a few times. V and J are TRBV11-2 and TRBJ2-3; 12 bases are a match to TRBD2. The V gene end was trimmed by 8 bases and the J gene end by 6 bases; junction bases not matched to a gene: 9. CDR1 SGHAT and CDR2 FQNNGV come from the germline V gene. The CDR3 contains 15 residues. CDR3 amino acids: CASSGGLAGGDTQYF. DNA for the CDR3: TGTGCCAGCTCTGGAGGGCTAGCGGGAGGGGATACGCAGTATTTT. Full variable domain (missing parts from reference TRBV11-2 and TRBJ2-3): EAGVAQSPRYKIIEKRQSVAFWCNPISGHATLYWYQQILGQGPKLLIQFQNNGVVDDSQLPKDRFSAERLKGVDSTLKIQPAKLEDSAVYLCASSGGLAGGDTQYFGPGTRLTVL.

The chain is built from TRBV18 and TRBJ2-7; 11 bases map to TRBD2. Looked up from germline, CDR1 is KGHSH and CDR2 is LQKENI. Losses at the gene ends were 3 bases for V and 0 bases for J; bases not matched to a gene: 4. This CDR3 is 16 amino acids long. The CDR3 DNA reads TGTGCCAGCTCACCTCGGGGGACTAGCGGCTCCTACGAGCAGTACTTC. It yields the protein CASSPRGTSGSYEQYF.

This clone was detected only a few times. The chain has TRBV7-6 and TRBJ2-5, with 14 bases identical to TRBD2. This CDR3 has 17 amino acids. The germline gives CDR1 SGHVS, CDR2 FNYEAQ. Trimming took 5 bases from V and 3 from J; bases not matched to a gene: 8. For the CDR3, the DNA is TGTGCCAGCAGCCCCCGGGGACTAGCGGGAGAGAAAGAGACCCAGTACTTC. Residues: CASSPRGLAGEKETQYF. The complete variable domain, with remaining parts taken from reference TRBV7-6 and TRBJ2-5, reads GAGVSQSPRYKVTKRGQDVALRCDPISGHVSLYWYRQALGQGPEFLTYFNYEAQQDKSGLPNDRFSAERPEGSISTLTIQRTEQRDSAMYRCASSPRGLAGEKETQYFGPGTRLLVL.

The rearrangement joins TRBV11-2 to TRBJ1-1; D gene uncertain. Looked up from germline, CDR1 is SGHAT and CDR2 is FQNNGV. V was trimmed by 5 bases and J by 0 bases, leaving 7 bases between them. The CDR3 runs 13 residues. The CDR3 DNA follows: TGTGCCAGCAGCGAGACTGTGAACACTGAAGCTTTCTTT. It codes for CASSETVNTEAFF.

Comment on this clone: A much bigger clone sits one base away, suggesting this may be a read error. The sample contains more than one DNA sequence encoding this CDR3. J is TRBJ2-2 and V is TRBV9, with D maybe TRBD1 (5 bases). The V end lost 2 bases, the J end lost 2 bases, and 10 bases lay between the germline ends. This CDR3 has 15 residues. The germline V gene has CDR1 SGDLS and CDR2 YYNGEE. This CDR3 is CASSVQGSNTGELFF. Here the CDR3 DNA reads TGTGCCAGCAGCGTGCAGGGCTCTAACACCGGGGAGCTGTTTTTT.

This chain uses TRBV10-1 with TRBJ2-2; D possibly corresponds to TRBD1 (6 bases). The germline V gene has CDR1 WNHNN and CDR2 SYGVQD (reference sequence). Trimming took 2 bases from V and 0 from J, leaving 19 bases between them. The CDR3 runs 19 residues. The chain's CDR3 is CASSEPTDSGLSNTGELFF. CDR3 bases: TGCGCCAGCAGTGAGCCTACGGACAGCGGCTTATCGAACACCGGGGAGCTGTTTTTT.

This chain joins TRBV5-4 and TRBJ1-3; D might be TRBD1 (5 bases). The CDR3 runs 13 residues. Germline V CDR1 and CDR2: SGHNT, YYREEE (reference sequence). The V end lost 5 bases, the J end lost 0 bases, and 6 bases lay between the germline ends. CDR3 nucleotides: TGTGCCAGCAGACAGGACTCTGGAAACACCATATATTTT. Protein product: CASRQDSGNTIYF.

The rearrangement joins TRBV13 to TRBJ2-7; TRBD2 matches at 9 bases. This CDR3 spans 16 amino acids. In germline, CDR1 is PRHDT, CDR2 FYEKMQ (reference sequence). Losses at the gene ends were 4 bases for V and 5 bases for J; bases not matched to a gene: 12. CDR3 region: CASSWRVAGGSHEQYF. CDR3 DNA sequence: TGTGCCAGCAGCTGGAGGGTGGCGGGAGGGTCCCACGAGCAGTACTTC. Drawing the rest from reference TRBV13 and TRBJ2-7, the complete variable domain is AAGVIQSPRHLIKEKRETATLKCYPIPRHDTVYWYQQGPGQDPQFLISFYEKMQSDKGSIPDRFSAQQFSDYHSELNMSSLELGDSALYFCASSWRVAGGSHEQYFGPGTRLTVT.

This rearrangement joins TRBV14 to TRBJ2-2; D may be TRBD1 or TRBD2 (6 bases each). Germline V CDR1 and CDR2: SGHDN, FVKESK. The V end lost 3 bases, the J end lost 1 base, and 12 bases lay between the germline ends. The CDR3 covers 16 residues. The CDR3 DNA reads TGTGCCAGCAGCCAGTTTGGGGGGCTGAACACCGGGGAGCTGTTTTTT. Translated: CASSQFGGLNTGELFF.